This T cell receptor (beta chain) came from a study of shared clonotypes between healthy human individuals. Whole-study findings and limits: Genetic and exposure-history diversity was limited by the few donors.

Profiled with immunoSEQ multiplex PCR; TCRdb holds only in-frame clones, not every one. The sample yields about 2 million clones, 95% seen once. The CDR3 loop spans 14 amino acids. Losses at the gene ends were 0 bases for V and 6 bases for J; bases not matched to a gene: 1. The germline V gene encodes CDR1 LGHNA and CDR2 YNFKEQ. A word on this clone: As yet, its antigen is unknown.

The V call is TRBV4-2, the J call TRBJ1-5; 8 nucleotides agree with TRBD1. Input material: naive CD4+ T cells sorted from blood. The sample's subset: CD45RA+ positively selected. The sequence came from a man aged 18 to 29 in good health. The CDR3 nucleotides read TGTGCCAGCAGCCAAGAACAGGGGGGTCAGCCCCAGCATTTT. Its protein is CASSQEQGGQPQHF.